This T cell receptor (beta chain) stems from a study of CD8 T cells in ankylosing spondylitis. Whole-study findings and limits: Disease-linked clones proved CD8+ and comparatively uncommon in peripheral blood. A motif of eight highly homologous TCR beta variants was seen as apparently characteristic of ankylosing spondylitis blood.

The authors made TCR beta libraries by quantitative 5'-RACE with molecular barcodes. TCRdb fed the 5' RACE reads into MiXCR, producing one record per CDR3 protein. The repertoire holds 200,000 to 250,000 distinct CDR3 sequences, with around 16% as singletons. This clonotype was recorded at least ten times. Its target is unknown. The CDR3 covers 15 residues. Germline V gives CDR1 MGHRA, CDR2 YSYEKL. V trimming: 0 bases; J trimming: 2 bases; junction bases outside the gene matches: 4. J is TRBJ2-7 and V is TRBV4-1, with 7 positions matching TRBD2. The sample taken for sequencing was blood, either unsorted or a sorted T cell fraction (not recorded which). The sequence was collected from a male donor with ankylosing spondylitis. Written as DNA, the CDR3 is TGCGCCAGCAGCCAAGATCGGGGGGTTCCCTACGAGCAGTACTTC. Translated, it gives CASSQDRGVPYEQYF.